Presented here are 11 T cell receptor beta chains from one specimen sequenced in a study of T cells in localized non-small cell lung cancer. Using immunoSEQ multiplex PCR, the repertoire was profiled, and TCRdb retains in-frame clones only, with some absent. The sample includes tens of thousands of clones, more than 75% of them seen just once. Material: peripheral blood, obtained before any cancer treatment. These receptors all come from a female donor of 60 years or more with stage I lung adenocarcinoma.

The genes are TRBV6-6 and TRBJ1-4, with D uncertain. CDR3 length equals 15 residues. CDR1 and CDR2 from the germline V gene are MNHNY and SVGAGI (reference sequence). The V and J ends lost 0 bases and 0 bases respectively, with 5 bases between them. The CDR3 reads CASSYSRATNEKLFF. The DNA for the CDR3 is TGTGCCAGCAGTTACTCCCGGGCAACTAATGAAAAACTGTTTTTT.

V usage is TRBV5-1 and J usage is TRBJ2-1, with D possibly being TRBD1 or TRBD2 (6 bases each). The CDR3 spans 16 residues. The germline V and J ends were trimmed by 4 bases and 4 bases, with 18 bases remaining between them. Germline V gives CDR1 SGHRS, CDR2 YFSETQ. The CDR3 here is CASSPRKRGDYNEQFF. The CDR3 DNA sequence: TGCGCCAGCAGCCCGCGGAAGAGGGGGGATTACAATGAGCAGTTCTTC. The full variable domain, with the rest looked up from reference TRBV5-1 and TRBJ2-1, is KAGVTQTPRYLIKTRGQQVTLSCSPISGHRSVSWYQQTPGQGLQFLFEYFSETQRNKGNFPGRFSGRQFSNSRSEMNVSTLELGDSALYLCASSPRKRGDYNEQFFGPGTRLTVL.

The J gene is TRBJ1-1, the V gene TRBV10-3, with 8 positions matching TRBD1. Germline values: CDR1 ENHRY, CDR2 SYGVKD. V was clipped by 10 bases and J by 3 bases; unmatched bases: 7. The CDR3 extends over 13 amino acids. This CDR3 is CATKQGGDTEAFF. The DNA for the CDR3 is TGTGCCACCAAACAGGGGGGAGACACTGAAGCTTTCTTT.

The rearrangement joins TRBV6-5 to TRBJ2-5; possibly TRBD2 for D (6 bases). The CDR3 contains 14 residues. Trimming took off 4 bases at V and 0 bases at J, with 9 bases between the two ends. Germline CDR1 reads MNHEY; CDR2 reads SVGAGI. The CDR3 DNA reads TGTGCCAGCAGTTTCTCGGGGGACCAAGAGACCCAGTACTTC. It codes for CASSFSGDQETQYF.

The chain combines TRBV25-1 with TRBJ1-1, with D tentatively TRBD1 (6 bases). CDR3 size: 13 residues. V was shortened by 7 bases and J by 1 base, with 10 bases between the two germline ends. CDR1 and CDR2 from the germline V gene are MGHDK and SYGVNS. This CDR3 reads CASKGTPNTEAFF. The CDR3 DNA follows: TGTGCCAGCAAAGGGACACCGAACACTGAAGCTTTCTTT.

The sample holds one count of this clone. The chain combines TRBV12-5 with TRBJ1-2; no clear D. In germline, CDR1 is LGHNT, CDR2 FRNRAP. This CDR3 has 13 amino acids. Trimming removed 2 bases at V and 4 bases at J, with 8 bases between. CDR3 bases: TGTGCTAGTGGTTTGTTTCCTTCCTATGGCTACACCTTC. Its translation: CASGLFPSYGYTF.

V usage is TRBV9 and J usage is TRBJ1-1; 8 bases are shared with TRBD1. The CDR3 sequence is 13 residues long. The V gene end was trimmed by 3 bases and the J gene end by 10 bases; junction bases not matched to a gene: 8. Germline assignment: CDR1 SGDLS and CDR2 YYNGEE. As DNA, the CDR3 is TGTGCCAGCAGCGGCTTGGACAGGGCGTTAGCTTTCTTT. Translation gives CASSGLDRALAFF.

This chain uses TRBV7-2 with TRBJ2-3; 10 bases are shared with TRBD2. CDR1 and CDR2 from the germline V gene are SGHTA and FQGNSA. The CDR3 loop spans 16 amino acids. Germline trimming cut 2 bases from V and 4 bases from J; bases unmatched to any gene: 6. CDR3: CASSLWSGGAADTQYF. The CDR3, as DNA: TGTGCCAGCAGCTTATGGAGCGGGGGGGCGGCAGATACGCAGTATTTT.

This clone is a singleton in its sample. The genes are TRBV29-1 and TRBJ2-2; 7 nucleotides align to TRBD1. The CDR3 has 16 amino acids. The J segment lost 7 bases and the V segment lost 6 bases, leaving 17 bases of the junction unmatched. CDR1 SQVTM and CDR2 ANQGSEA come from the germline V gene. The CDR3, as DNA: TGCAGCGTATACAAACCGGGACAGCCCAAGGTCGGGGAGCTGTTTTTT. This gives the protein CSVYKPGQPKVGELFF.

Here the CDR3 reads CASSWDGGSPLHF. CDR3 coding DNA: TGTGCCAGTAGCTGGGACGGCGGTTCACCCCTCCACTTT. The chain has TRBV19 and TRBJ1-6; D perhaps matches TRBD1 (5 bases). V was trimmed by 6 bases and J by 9 bases, leaving 12 bases between them. Germline V lookup: CDR1 LNHDA, CDR2 SQIVND (reference sequence). This CDR3 region has 13 residues.

The table lists this clone with a count of one. This chain uses TRBV5-6 with TRBJ2-6; D is perhaps TRBD1 (6 bases). Germline V gene data show CDR1 as SGHDT and CDR2 as YYEEEE. The CDR3 has 16 residues. Trimming pared 3 bases from V and 4 bases from J, leaving 14 bases between. As DNA, the CDR3 is TGTGCCAGCAGCTCAACCGGGACACGCGGGGCCAACGTCCTGACTTTC. This gives the protein CASSSTGTRGANVLTF.